These 28 T cell receptor beta chains share one sample of origin, sequenced in a study of T-cell memory formation after mild COVID-19. In TCRdb, the 5' RACE reads were re-called with MiXCR into one record per CDR3 protein. The sample holds approximately 250,000 distinct CDR3 sequences, 16% seen once. Sequencing input: PBMCs or a T cell subset sorted from them (not recorded which). These receptors all come from a man aged 18 to 30 who had mild COVID-19 (a few samples of this study predate the infection). Cell type and time point are not known.

There are a few counts of this clonotype. The chain carries TRBV29-1 and TRBJ1-1; D not certain. The V and J ends lost 0 bases and 10 bases respectively, with 12 bases between them. Germline lookup yields CDR1 SQVTM and CDR2 ANQGSEA. The CDR3 extends over 12 amino acids. The CDR3 is CSVEDLGSLAFF. CDR3 coding DNA: TGCAGCGTTGAAGATCTCGGGTCGTTAGCTTTCTTT. Complete variable domain (other parts from reference TRBV29-1 and TRBJ1-1): SAVISQKPSRDICQRGTSLTIQCQVDSQVTMMFWYRQQPGQSLTLIATANQGSEATYESGFVIDKFPISRPNLTFSTLTVSNMSPEDSSIYLCSVEDLGSLAFFGQGTRLTVV.

The rearrangement uses TRBV20-1 and TRBJ1-1; D not certain. The CDR3 covers 12 residues. Germline assignment: CDR1 DFQATT and CDR2 SNEGSKA (reference sequence). V lost 4 bases and J lost 6, with 12 bases in between. CDR3 DNA sequence: TGCAGTGCTACCTACGACGTGGCTGAAGCTTTCTTT. Translating it yields CSATYDVAEAFF.

The chain joins TRBV5-1 to TRBJ1-1, with 8 bases lining up with TRBD1. Germline lookup yields CDR1 SGHRS and CDR2 YFSETQ. The ends lost 4 bases at V and 6 bases at J; junction bases unmatched: 5. This CDR3 region has 13 residues. CDR3: CASSGTGVAEAFF. The CDR3 DNA follows: TGCGCCAGCAGCGGGACAGGAGTCGCTGAAGCTTTCTTT.

The chain links TRBV11-2 to TRBJ2-3; D is ambiguous. Germline CDR1 SGHAT, CDR2 FQNNGV. The CDR3 covers 15 residues. The V end lost 0 bases, the J end lost 7 bases, and 14 bases lay between the germline ends. The CDR3 sequence: CASSLDPTPSYTQYF. In DNA form, the CDR3 reads TGTGCCAGCAGCTTAGATCCTACGCCTTCCTATACGCAGTATTTT.

This clonotype showed up many times. V gene TRBV20-1 combines with J gene TRBJ2-2; D is possibly TRBD2 (7 bases). There are 17 residues in the CDR3. Trimming pared 0 bases from V and 3 bases from J, leaving 17 bases between. CDR1 and CDR2 (germline): DFQATT, SNEGSKA (reference sequence). CDR3 protein: CSARDPGAGAHTGELFF. CDR3 in DNA: TGCAGTGCTAGAGACCCAGGGGCGGGGGCCCACACCGGGGAGCTGTTTTTT.

The chain uses TRBV20-1 and TRBJ2-1, with 9 positions matching TRBD2. J lost 6 bases, V lost 3 bases, and 15 bases had no gene match. Germline CDR1 DFQATT, CDR2 SNEGSKA (reference sequence). The CDR3 runs to 17 residues. The CDR3 nucleotides read TGCAGTGCTAGCGGGCTAGCGGGGACCACCGGGGGCAATGAGCAGTTCTTC. The encoded protein is CSASGLAGTTGGNEQFF.

This clonotype turned up a few times. The DNA for the CDR3 is TGCGCCAGCAGCTTAGGGACAGGGTCGGCAGATACGCAGTATTTT. Translated, it gives CASSLGTGSADTQYF. The V and J genes are TRBV5-1 and TRBJ2-3, with 9 bases lining up with TRBD1. V lost 2 bases, J lost 4 bases, and 5 bases stayed unmatched. The length of the CDR3 is 15 residues. Germline V lookup: CDR1 SGHRS, CDR2 YFSETQ.

J is TRBJ2-1 and V is TRBV7-2; TRBD2 aligns across 10 bases. In germline, CDR1 is SGHTA, CDR2 FQGNSA. The length of the CDR3 is 14 residues. V dropped 3 bases and J dropped 14; count of bases not matched to a gene: 10. CDR3 in amino acids: CASSFYLAGEGEFF. The CDR3 bases are TGTGCCAGCAGCTTTTATCTAGCGGGGGAAGGGGAGTTCTTC.

This clonotype was seen a few times. The chain has TRBV4-1 and TRBJ1-3; D call uncertain. Germline V lookup: CDR1 MGHRA, CDR2 YSYEKL. The CDR3 covers 15 residues. V was trimmed by 1 base and J by 6 bases, leaving 13 bases between them. The CDR3 DNA reads as TGCGCCAGCAGCCAAGTCGGAACCAGATCAAACACCATATATTTT. This encodes CASSQVGTRSNTIYF.

There are many counts of this clonotype. The chain employs TRBV11-2 and TRBJ2-4; TRBD2 matches 11 bases. Germline V CDR1 and CDR2: SGHAT, FQNNGV. The CDR3 runs 15 residues. Unmatched junction bases numbered 9, after V lost 5 bases and J lost 9 bases. The CDR3 DNA reads as TGTGCCAGCAGCGAAAATAGCGGGGGGGTCGGCATTCAGTACTTC. This codes for CASSENSGGVGIQYF.

This clonotype was seen more than once but under ten times. The chain combines TRBV5-1 with TRBJ1-6; no clear D gene. CDR1 is SGHRS, CDR2 YFSETQ, per germline. Deletions cut 6 bases from V and 6 bases from J, with 4 bases between. The CDR3 spans 11 residues. The CDR3 region is CASMTNSPLHF. In DNA form, the CDR3 reads TGCGCCAGCATGACTAATTCACCCCTCCACTTT.

Many counts were recorded for this clonotype. The chain is built from TRBV4-3 and TRBJ1-2; 8 bases match TRBD1. The V gene's germline CDR1 is LGHNA and CDR2 YSLEER. The CDR3 runs 14 residues. Unmatched junction bases numbered 5, after V lost 0 bases and J lost 8 bases. The CDR3: CASSQEAGTGGYTF. The CDR3 bases are TGCGCCAGCAGCCAAGAGGCCGGGACAGGAGGCTACACCTTC.

The CDR3 loop is CASSQGVGTLYGYTF. The CDR3 DNA reads as TGTGCCAGCAGCCAAGGGGTCGGGACCTTATATGGCTACACCTTC. The chain has TRBV3-1 and TRBJ1-2; D possibly corresponds to TRBD1 (5 bases). The germline gives CDR1 LGHDT, CDR2 YNNKEL (reference sequence). The CDR3 contains 15 residues. The germline V and J ends were trimmed by 1 base and 5 bases, with 14 bases remaining between them.

In this sample, this clonotype turned up a few times. V gene TRBV5-1 combines with J gene TRBJ1-1; D unclear. This CDR3 region has 15 residues. Trimming pared 0 bases from V and 1 base from J, leaving 10 bases between. The V gene's germline CDR1 is SGHRS and CDR2 YFSETQ. CDR3 sequence (DNA): TGCGCCAGCAGCTTGGGCCTCGGAAAGAACACTGAAGCTTTCTTT. This translates into CASSLGLGKNTEAFF.

The chain links TRBV7-2 to TRBJ1-5, with a possible D match to TRBD1 (5 bases). Germline V lookup: CDR1 SGHTA, CDR2 FQGNSA. V lost 3 bases to trimming and J lost 0 bases, with 12 bases between them. The CDR3 loop spans 16 amino acids. In DNA form, the CDR3 reads TGTGCCAGCAGCTTCGGTCGAGGGGTTAGCAATCAGCCCCAGCATTTT. It is translated as CASSFGRGVSNQPQHF.

This clonotype was counted a few times. V gene TRBV20-1 combines with J gene TRBJ1-3, with D hard to call. The CDR3 is 15 residues long. In germline, CDR1 is DFQATT, CDR2 SNEGSKA (reference sequence). V lost 1 base and J 4 bases, leaving 14 bases between the germline ends. The CDR3 DNA sequence: TGCAGTGCTAGAGTTCTGCGGGGTGAAGGAAACACCATATATTTT. This codes for CSARVLRGEGNTIYF.

V and J are TRBV4-2 and TRBJ2-2, with TRBD1 as a possible D gene (5 bases). Germline V lookup: CDR1 LGHNA, CDR2 YNFKEQ. V was cut by 5 bases and J by 4 bases, with 17 bases left in between. This CDR3 comprises 16 residues. This chain's CDR3 is CASSVPPGMGTGELFF. The CDR3 bases are TGTGCCAGCAGCGTCCCTCCAGGGATGGGCACCGGGGAGCTGTTTTTT.

This sequence joins TRBV11-2 and TRBJ1-1; D ambiguous. CDR3 length: 13 amino acids. Germline assignment: CDR1 SGHAT and CDR2 FQNNGV. The V end lost 5 bases, the J end lost 5 bases, and 12 bases lay between the germline ends. CDR3 residues: CASSLNSGTEAFF. The CDR3 DNA sequence: TGTGCCAGCAGCCTGAACTCGGGAACTGAAGCTTTCTTT.

This chain connects TRBV5-1 to TRBJ2-5; TRBD2 matches at 10 bases. The CDR3 runs to 15 residues. Trimming took 5 bases from V and 4 from J; bases not matched to a gene: 8. Germline CDR1 is SGHRS and CDR2 is YFSETQ. In nucleotides, the CDR3 is TGCGCCAGCAGGCCCCTAGCGGGGGTCACAGAGACCCAGTACTTC. Amino acids: CASRPLAGVTETQYF.

This clonotype came up a few times. The chain couples TRBV18 to TRBJ2-3; 8 bases fit TRBD2. CDR1 is KGHSH, CDR2 LQKENI, per germline. The CDR3 extends over 15 amino acids. Trimming took 6 bases from V and 6 from J; bases not matched to a gene: 11. The CDR3 DNA reads as TGTGCCAGCTCTCACCATGACGGGGGGGCCGATACGCAGTATTTT. It is translated as CASSHHDGGADTQYF.

V and J are TRBV5-6 and TRBJ2-7; D is possibly TRBD1 (5 bases). V was cut by 3 bases and J by 3 bases, with 10 bases left in between. The CDR3 extends over 13 amino acids. Per the germline V gene, CDR1 is SGHDT and CDR2 is YYEEEE. The CDR3 sequence is CASSYPGYYEQYF. The DNA of the CDR3 is TGTGCCAGCAGCTACCCAGGGTACTACGAGCAGTACTTC.

This chain uses TRBV3-2 with TRBJ2-7; the table's D call of TRBD2 was not tested on the DNA. TRBV3-2 is assigned pseudogene status. The CDR3 sequence is 14 residues long. CDR3 bases: TGTGCCAGCAGCCAGTGCGCGGGAGCGGGCAATCCCCAATTC. As protein: CASSQCAGAGNPQF.

This clonotype was recorded at least ten times. The CDR3 spells CASRLLAGDTGELFF. The CDR3, as DNA: TGTGCCAGCAGGTTACTAGCGGGGGACACCGGGGAGCTGTTTTTT. The V call is TRBV7-2, the J call TRBJ2-2; 11 nucleotides match TRBD2. In germline, CDR1 is SGHTA, CDR2 FQGNSA. After removal of 6 bases from V and 3 bases from J, the junction contained 3 bases not matched to a gene. The CDR3 contains 15 residues.

This clonotype was counted a few times. The rearrangement joins TRBV2 to TRBJ2-7; a possible D gene is TRBD1 (6 bases). Germline assignment: CDR1 SNHLY and CDR2 FYNNEI. The CDR3 is 16 residues long. Trimming shortened V by 7 bases and J by 3 bases, and 22 bases separated the two germline ends. The CDR3 DNA reads TGTGCCAGCAACGAACGGGGAAGGGTGGACAGCTACGAGCAGTACGTC. Translation gives CASNERGRVDSYEQYV.

V and J are TRBV11-2 and TRBJ2-3; TRBD2 agrees at 14 bases. The CDR3 loop spans 17 amino acids. After removal of 5 bases from V and 2 bases from J, the junction contained 6 bases not matched to a gene. Germline CDR1 SGHAT, CDR2 FQNNGV. The CDR3 loop is CASSQGLAGDYTDTQYF. The CDR3 DNA reads as TGTGCCAGCAGCCAGGGACTAGCGGGGGACTACACAGATACGCAGTATTTT.

In its sample, this clonotype was seen a few times. In nucleotides, the CDR3 is TGTGCCAGCCGGGACGCAAGCTCTGGAAACACCATATATTTT. Its protein is CASRDASSGNTIYF. The chain has TRBV6-2 or TRBV6-3 and TRBJ1-3; D perhaps matches TRBD1 (5 bases). The CDR3 runs to 14 residues. Germline CDR1 MNHEY, CDR2 SVGEGT. V was clipped by 8 bases and J by 0 bases, with 11 bases between them.

This clonotype turned up a few times. The rearrangement uses TRBV5-1 and TRBJ2-5, with 7 bases fitting TRBD1. The V segment lost 9 bases and the J segment 4 bases; nucleotides outside the gene matches: 9. This CDR3 is built from 13 residues. Germline V gene data show CDR1 as SGHRS and CDR2 as YFSETQ. CDR3 loop: CATRQGPRETQYF. The DNA of the CDR3 is TGCGCCACCCGACAGGGTCCACGAGAGACCCAGTACTTC. Looking up the rest from reference TRBV5-1 and TRBJ2-5 gives the full variable domain: KAGVTQTPRYLIKTRGQQVTLSCSPISGHRSVSWYQQTPGQGLQFLFEYFSETQRNKGNFPGRFSGRQFSNSRSEMNVSTLELGDSALYLCATRQGPRETQYFGPGTRLLVL.

This clonotype was seen many times. The genes are TRBV7-3 and TRBJ2-2; no reliable D call. V was shortened by 3 bases and J by 5 bases, with 13 bases between the two germline ends. Looked up from germline, CDR1 is SGHTA and CDR2 is FQGTGA. CDR3 length: 15 amino acids. The CDR3 bases are TGTGCCAGCAGCTTTTTGGGCCACAAGACCGGGGAGCTGTTTTTT. It translates to CASSFLGHKTGELFF.